These T cell receptor beta chains were read from a single sample in a study of blood T cell repertoires in COVID-19. The data were produced by immunoSEQ multiplex PCR, yet TCRdb's version contains in-frame clones alone and is incomplete. The profile shows about 300,000 clones, 80% to 90% of them singletons. The sample taken for sequencing was PBMCs or T cells enriched from blood (not recorded which). Source of these receptors: a man younger than 40 who had recovered from COVID-19. The CDR3 runs from the conserved cysteine through the conserved F or W. A D gene is named only where the DNA matches it firmly. The size entry is marked missing in some rows and otherwise reads once, few, many or a size class.

j_call | v_call | clone_size | d_call | cdr3_aa | cdr3_nt
TRBJ2-5 | TRBV5-1 | . | TRBD1 | CASSLANRGETQYF | TGCGCCAGCAGCTTGGCCAACAGGGGAGAGACCCAGTACTTC
TRBJ1-5 | TRBV7-2 | . | TRBD1 | CASSFQDRGQPQHF | TGTGCCAGCAGCTTCCAGGACAGGGGTCAGCCCCAGCATTTT
TRBJ1-1 | TRBV24-1 | . | TRBD1 | CATSDPGTGNTEAFF | TGTGCCACCAGTGACCCCGGGACAGGGAACACTGAAGCTTTCTTT
TRBJ2-1 | TRBV5-4 | . | . | CASSLVGGFYNEQFF | TGTGCCAGCAGCTTGGTTGGCGGGTTCTACAATGAGCAGTTCTTC
TRBJ2-2 | TRBV25-1 | . | . | CASSPGGELFF | TGTGCCAGCAGTCCGGGGGGGGAGCTGTTTTTT
TRBJ2-3 | TRBV6-4 | many | TRBD2 | CASSESSGASDTQYF | TGTGCCAGCAGTGAGTCTAGCGGGGCGTCAGATACGCAGTATTTT
TRBJ1-6 | TRBV5-4 | few | . | CASSPGGGNSPLHF | TGTGCCAGCAGCCCCGGCGGGGGTAATTCACCCCTCCACTTT
TRBJ2-1 | TRBV9 | . | . | CASSALRAGNEQFF | TGTGCCAGCAGCGCGTTACGAGCTGGCAATGAGCAGTTCTTC
TRBJ1-1 | TRBV19 | . | TRBD1 | CASSAGTGGVVEAFF | TGTGCCAGTAGTGCCGGGACAGGGGGGGTTGTTGAAGCTTTCTTT
TRBJ2-1 | TRBV5-1 | . | . | CASSLVTMAGRVNEQFF | TGCGCCAGCAGCTTGGTTACAATGGCAGGGCGAGTGAATGAGCAGTTCTTC
TRBJ1-5 | TRBV11-2 | once | TRBD1 | CASSNDRAQPQHF | TGTGCCAGCAGCAATGACAGGGCGCAGCCCCAGCATTTT
TRBJ1-5 | TRBV7-8 | . | . | CASSLAQGGQPQHF | TGTGCCAGCAGCTTAGCACAGGGAGGGCAGCCCCAGCATTTT
TRBJ2-6 | TRBV11-2 | . | . | CASSLIGQGAGANVLTF | TGTGCCAGCAGCTTGATCGGGCAGGGCGCCGGGGCCAACGTCCTGACTTTC
TRBJ2-2 | TRBV7-2 | . | TRBD2 | CASSLNGGLGFGELFF | TGTGCCAGCAGCTTAAATGGAGGACTAGGTTTCGGGGAGCTGTTTTTT
TRBJ2-1 | TRBV21-1 | . | . | CASSRGKGYNEQFF | TGTGCCAGCAGCCGAGGGAAGGGATACAATGAGCAGTTCTTC
TRBJ2-3 | TRBV4-1 | . | . | CASSQETSSTDTQYF | TGCGCCAGCAGCCAAGAGACATCTAGCACAGATACGCAGTATTTT
TRBJ2-7 | TRBV12-3/TRBV12-4 | . | . | CASSLNIYEQYF | TGTGCCAGCAGCCTTAACATTTACGAGCAGTACTTC
TRBJ1-1 | TRBV10-3 | . | TRBD1 | CAISQGAGDTEAFF | TGTGCCATCAGCCAGGGGGCAGGGGACACTGAAGCTTTCTTT
TRBJ2-7 | TRBV7-6 | once | . | CASSPGRQGAYEQYF | TGTGCCAGCAGCCCGGGGAGGCAGGGGGCCTACGAGCAGTACTTC
TRBJ1-1 | TRBV7-2 | . | . | CASSPRQVRTMNTEAFF | TGTGCCAGCAGCCCCCGACAAGTCCGAACCATGAACACTGAAGCTTTCTTT
TRBJ1-2 | TRBV15 | . | . | CATSRNLGAHYGYTF | TGTGCCACCAGCAGAAATCTAGGGGCCCACTATGGCTACACCTTC
TRBJ1-4 | TRBV28 | . | TRBD1 | CASSIFRGLTNEKLFF | TGTGCCAGCAGCATCTTCAGGGGGCTAACTAATGAAAAACTGTTTTTT
TRBJ2-7 | TRBV18 | . | TRBD1 | CASSGTGGSYEQYF | TGTGCCAGCTCGGGGACAGGGGGCTCCTACGAGCAGTACTTC
TRBJ2-1 | TRBV6-4 | few | TRBD2 | CASSEEEAGGLGEQFF | TGTGCCAGCAGTGAAGAAGAAGCGGGGGGGCTCGGTGAGCAGTTCTTC
TRBJ2-7 | TRBV11-2 | . | . | CASSLASQGSYEQYF | TGTGCCAGCAGCTTAGCGTCGCAGGGTTCCTACGAGCAGTACTTC
TRBJ1-5 | TRBV7-2 | . | . | CASSPRDQPQHF | TGTGCCAGCAGCCCGCGGGATCAGCCCCAGCATTTT
TRBJ2-3 | TRBV9 | . | . | CASSILTNTDTQYF | TGTGCCAGCAGCATACTTACCAACACAGATACGCAGTATTTT
TRBJ1-3 | TRBV15 | . | TRBD1 | CATSGDREARGNTIYF | TGTGCCACCAGCGGAGACAGGGAAGCTAGAGGAAACACCATATATTTT
TRBJ2-7 | TRBV14 | . | TRBD1 | CASSRMTGLNYEQYF | TGTGCCAGCAGCCGTATGACAGGGTTAAACTACGAGCAGTACTTC
TRBJ2-6 | TRBV3-1/TRBV3-2 | . | TRBD2 | CASSLRPSGGAMPGANVLTF | TGTGCCAGCAGCCTCCGGCCTAGCGGGGGAGCTATGCCTGGGGCCAACGTCCTGACTTTC
TRBJ2-2 | TRBV5-4 | . | . | CASSRPGRGRDTGELFF | TGTGCCAGCAGCCGACCAGGCAGGGGCCGGGACACCGGGGAGCTGTTTTTT
TRBJ2-5 | TRBV7-2 | . | . | CASSLARQETQYF | TGTGCCAGCAGCTTAGCGAGACAAGAGACCCAGTACTTC
TRBJ1-1 | TRBV29-1 | . | TRBD1 | CSVGTGFDTEAFF | TGCAGCGTCGGGACAGGGTTTGACACTGAAGCTTTCTTT
TRBJ1-1 | TRBV18 | . | TRBD1 | CASSPGTGWDTEAFF | TGTGCCAGCTCCCCCGGGACAGGGTGGGACACTGAAGCTTTCTTT
TRBJ1-2 | TRBV6-6 | few | TRBD1 | CASRQQGNYGYTF | TGTGCCAGCAGACAACAGGGGAACTATGGCTACACCTTC
TRBJ2-3 | TRBV3-1/TRBV3-2 | . | TRBD2 | CASSHRGLARGDTQYF | TGTGCCAGCAGCCACCGTGGACTAGCGAGGGGAGATACGCAGTATTTT
TRBJ1-1 | TRBV19 | . | . | CASNQGVLSISSPKGFDTEAFF | TGTGCCAGTAACCAGGGTGTATTGTCCATCTCGAGCCCAAAGGGGTTTGACACTGAAGCTTTCTTT
TRBJ2-2 | TRBV12-5 | . | TRBD1 | CASGLATSGTGYTGELFF | TGTGCTAGTGGTTTGGCAACATCCGGGACAGGGTATACCGGGGAGCTGTTTTTT
TRBJ1-1 | TRBV3-1/TRBV3-2 | . | TRBD1 | CASSYGQAAFF | TGTGCCAGCAGCTACGGACAGGCGGCTTTCTTT
TRBJ2-7 | TRBV5-6 | . | . | CASSPTGLGTYEQYF | TGTGCCAGCAGCCCTACGGGACTGGGGACCTACGAGCAGTACTTC
TRBJ2-1 | TRBV12-3/TRBV12-4 | . | . | CASSPLQGNEQFF | TGTGCCAGCAGTCCTCTACAGGGAAATGAGCAGTTCTTC
TRBJ2-3 | TRBV6-5 | . | TRBD2 | CASRSGTSPDTQYF | TGTGCCAGCAGGTCCGGGACTAGCCCAGATACGCAGTATTTT
TRBJ2-1 | TRBV7-9 | . | TRBD2 | CASSTSGGARNEQFF | TGTGCCAGCAGTACTAGCGGGGGGGCTAGAAATGAGCAGTTCTTC
TRBJ2-5 | TRBV11-1 | . | . | CASSLEGETQYF | TGTGCCAGCAGCTTAGAGGGGGAGACCCAGTACTTC
TRBJ1-1 | TRBV7-2 | . | . | CASSNEGLAEAFF | TGTGCCAGCAGCAACGAGGGTTTGGCTGAAGCTTTCTTT
TRBJ1-3 | TRBV15 | . | . | CATRDIGNTIYF | TGTGCCACGAGGGACATTGGAAACACCATATATTTT
TRBJ2-7 | TRBV2 | . | TRBD2 | CASLSGGLNEQYF | TGTGCCAGTTTAAGCGGGGGGCTAAACGAGCAGTACTTC
TRBJ2-5 | TRBV7-9 | few | TRBD2 | CASSLITGGASLGTQYF | TGTGCCAGCAGCTTAATCACGGGGGGGGCCTCACTAGGGACCCAGTACTTC
TRBJ1-1 | TRBV4-2 | . | . | CASSQEGATEAFF | TGTGCCAGCAGCCAAGAGGGGGCCACTGAAGCTTTCTTT
TRBJ1-2 | TRBV20-1 | . | . | CSARDGYTF | TGCAGTGCCAGGGATGGCTACACCTTC
TRBJ1-1 | TRBV19 | . | . | CASSMARMNTEAFF | TGTGCCAGTAGTATGGCGAGGATGAACACTGAAGCTTTCTTT
TRBJ2-3 | TRBV5-4 | . | TRBD2 | CASSLELAGLDTQYF | TGTGCCAGCAGCTTGGAACTAGCGGGGCTAGATACGCAGTATTTT
TRBJ2-1 | TRBV7-2 | few | TRBD2 | CASSSSGGDYNEQFF | TGTGCCAGCAGCTCAAGCGGGGGGGACTACAATGAGCAGTTCTTC
TRBJ1-3 | TRBV9 | . | . | CASTWGEGSGNTIYF | TGTGCCAGCACCTGGGGGGAAGGGAGTGGAAACACCATATATTTT
TRBJ1-2 | TRBV7-2 | . | . | CASSLVSGGTNYGYTF | TGTGCCAGCAGCTTAGTTTCGGGCGGGACTAACTATGGCTACACCTTC
TRBJ1-4 | TRBV18 | . | . | CASSLNFPTEGEKLFF | TGTGCCAGCTCACTAAACTTTCCGACGGAGGGCGAAAAACTGTTTTTT
TRBJ1-2 | TRBV10-3 | . | TRBD1 | CATMPGTGENGYTF | TGTGCCACCATGCCCGGGACAGGGGAAAATGGCTACACCTTC